This T cell receptor (beta chain) is drawn from a study of blood T cell repertoires in COVID-19. Germline values: CDR1 SGHRS, CDR2 YFSETQ. The CDR3 covers 14 residues. Trimming took 2 bases from V and 7 from J, leaving 13 bases between them. Per the original methods: Estimation of nucleated cell counts was performed using reference gene primer amplification. Some clones are missing from TCRdb's copy, which holds only in-frame ones; the method was immunoSEQ multiplex PCR. The DNA gave D and trimming, while V, J and clone size come from that table. The table lists around 60,000 clones, about 92% of them singletons.

The J gene is TRBJ2-1, the V gene TRBV5-1; TRBD1 is a possible D gene (5 bases). This TCR derives from a man over 45 with active COVID-19. Specimen: peripheral blood. The CDR3 sequence: CASSFSREGNEQFF. CDR3 in DNA: TGCGCCAGCAGCTTCAGCAGGGAAGGGAATGAGCAGTTCTTC. The variable domain in full, with the rest retrieved from reference TRBV5-1 and TRBJ2-1, is KAGVTQTPRYLIKTRGQQVTLSCSPISGHRSVSWYQQTPGQGLQFLFEYFSETQRNKGNFPGRFSGRQFSNSRSEMNVSTLELGDSALYLCASSFSREGNEQFFGPGTRLTVL.